A selection of T cell receptor beta chains follows, all from one sample in a study of T cells in tuberculosis. Profiling relied on immunoSEQ multiplex PCR, and the TCRdb table lists in-frame clones only, not all of them. The profile covers roughly 34,000 clones, with about 82% appearing a single time and under 6.5% taken by the ten largest. The starting material was PBMCs, obtained at tuberculosis diagnosis. These TCRs come from an adult with tuberculosis. Both conserved end residues are part of each CDR3. D genes are given only for firm matches. Size values are once, few and many counts, or a class for expanded clones, and some rows have none.

>-|TRBV5-4|TRBJ1-2|-
TGTGCCAGCAGACCCCGCGGACAGACTACTAACTATGGCTACACCTTC
CASRPRGQTTNYGYTF
>-|TRBV7-9|TRBJ1-2|TRBD1
TGTGCCAGCAGCTTAGGGGACAGGGAAAATGGCTACACCTTC
CASSLGDRENGYTF
>-|TRBV13|TRBJ2-1|TRBD2
TGTGCCAGCAGCTTGGAGGTATTAGCGGGAGCTAACTACAATGAGCAGTTCTTC
CASSLEVLAGANYNEQFF
>once|TRBV18|TRBJ1-1|TRBD1
TGTGCCAGCTCACCAGACAGGGGCAAGGGCACTGAAGCTTTCTTT
CASSPDRGKGTEAFF
>-|TRBV5-5|TRBJ2-7|TRBD1
TGTGCCAGCAGCTCGGCCGGGACAGGGTCCTACGAGCAGTACTTC
CASSSAGTGSYEQYF
>-|TRBV15|TRBJ2-3|-
TGTGCCACCAGCAGAGATGGGCGACTAGCAGATACGCAGTATTTT
CATSRDGRLADTQYF
>-|TRBV4-2|TRBJ1-5|-
TGTGCCAGCAGCCAAGTGGAGGGGTCGAGGCCCCAGCATTTT
CASSQVEGSRPQHF
>-|TRBV30|TRBJ2-3|-
TGTGCCTGGAGTGTACGTCGAGCGGATACGCAGTATTTT
CAWSVRRADTQYF
>-|TRBV9|TRBJ1-1|-
TGTGCCAGCAGCGTGGTGGGCACAGCGAACACTGAAGCTTTCTTT
CASSVVGTANTEAFF
>-|TRBV5-1|TRBJ2-1|TRBD2
TGCGCCAGCAGCGGGGGACTAGCGGGAGGCTATGAGCAGTTCTTC
CASSGGLAGGYEQFF
>-|TRBV13|TRBJ2-5|TRBD1
TGTGCCAGCAGCCTCTCCCGGACAGGCCAAGAGACCCAGTACTTC
CASSLSRTGQETQYF
>-|TRBV30|TRBJ2-7|TRBD1
TGTGCCTGGACGAGGGACAGGGGGCAGGAGCAGTACTTC
CAWTRDRGQEQYF
>-|TRBV2|TRBJ2-3|-
TGTGCCACTTCCGGAGTTCGCACAGATACGCAGTATTTT
CATSGVRTDTQYF
>-|TRBV7-9|TRBJ2-5|-
TGTGCCAGCAGCTTAGTGGGGAGCCAAGAGACCCAGTACTTC
CASSLVGSQETQYF